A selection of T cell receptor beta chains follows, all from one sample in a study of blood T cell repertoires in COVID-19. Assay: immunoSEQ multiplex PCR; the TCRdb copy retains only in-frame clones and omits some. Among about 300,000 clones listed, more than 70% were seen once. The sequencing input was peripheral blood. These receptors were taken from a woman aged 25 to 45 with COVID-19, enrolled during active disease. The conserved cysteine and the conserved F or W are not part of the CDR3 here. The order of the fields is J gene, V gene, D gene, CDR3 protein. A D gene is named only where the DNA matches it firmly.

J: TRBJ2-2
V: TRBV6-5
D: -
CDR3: ASSYSRTAGELF

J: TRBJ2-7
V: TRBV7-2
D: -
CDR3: ASSSPPGNRVSEQY

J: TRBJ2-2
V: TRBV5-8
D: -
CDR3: ASSLETYGELF

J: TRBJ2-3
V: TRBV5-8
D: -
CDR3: ASSLWASRSTDTQY

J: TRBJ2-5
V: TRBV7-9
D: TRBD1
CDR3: ASSSDREETQY

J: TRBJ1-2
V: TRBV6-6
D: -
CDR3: ASSYSTKAYGYT

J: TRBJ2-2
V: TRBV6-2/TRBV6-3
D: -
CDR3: ASSYGRYTGELF

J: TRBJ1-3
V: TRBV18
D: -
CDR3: ASSPQGATGNTIY

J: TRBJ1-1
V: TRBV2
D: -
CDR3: ASSEGTEAF

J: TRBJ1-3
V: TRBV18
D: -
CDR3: ASSPGGQISGNTIY

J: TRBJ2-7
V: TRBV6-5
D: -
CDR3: ASKGPGINEQY

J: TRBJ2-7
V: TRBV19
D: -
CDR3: ASSNRDSTFIEQY

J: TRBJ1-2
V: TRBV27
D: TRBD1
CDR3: ASSPVLRGRSYGYT